This T cell receptor beta chain was sequenced in a study of T cells in Graves' hyperthyroidism and ophthalmopathy. This CDR3 comprises 18 residues. Germline CDR1 reads LGHNT; CDR2 reads FRNRAP. The germline V and J ends were trimmed by 0 bases and 0 bases, with 17 bases remaining between them. With duration under 3 months, ophthalmopathy was active: Clinical Activity Score at least 3, NOSPECS at least 4. Clinical symptoms, serum thyroxine and TRAb, thyroid ultrasound and orbital computed tomography together formed the diagnostic basis. TCR beta CDR3 sequences were amplified from RNA transcripts. Using the HTBI primer set, a first-round RT-PCR was run on the TCR CDR3. One entry per CDR3 protein, called by TCRdb with MiXCR from the multiplex PCR reads. The table has 660,000 or so distinct CDR3 sequences, about 20% seen once. Study results and caveats: Ophthalmopathy prediction by the model preceded onset by a median approximately six months.

In regard to this clonotype: Its antigen is undetermined.

Sequenced: blood. The rearrangement joins TRBV12-5 to TRBJ1-2, with D hard to call. This TCR came from a man aged 30 to 39 with Graves' ophthalmopathy. The CDR3 DNA sequence: TGTGCTAGTGGTTTGGTAGTCGGAGGGCAACAAGCTAACTATGGCTACACCTTC. It yields the protein CASGLVVGGQQANYGYTF. The full variable domain, completed using reference TRBV12-5 and TRBJ1-2, is DARVTQTPRHKVTEMGQEVTMRCQPILGHNTVFWYRQTMMQGLELLAYFRNRAPLDDSGMPKDRFSAEMPDATLATLKIQPSEPRDSAVYFCASGLVVGGQQANYGYTFGSGTRLTVV.